This T cell receptor (beta chain) was recorded in a study of beta chain features in type 1 diabetes. Sequenced material consisted of expressed TCRB transcripts (all of the isolated RNA was reverse transcribed). Sequenced by immunoSEQ multiplex PCR; TCRdb stores in-frame clones only, minus some. Of roughly 610,000 clones listed, 15% to 19% were seen once; the top ten hold 0.093%. Points from the study as a whole: HLA influence on TCRB rearrangement stayed unresolved here. People with Type 1 diabetes carried modestly yet significantly shorter TCRB CDR3s in all four CD4+ subsets. Patients showed naive, central memory and Treg TCRB repertoires that appeared more similar than those of healthy donors.

Germline V gene data show CDR1 as ENHRY and CDR2 as SYGVKD. V lost 2 bases and J 4 bases, leaving 9 bases between the germline ends. CDR3 length: 14 amino acids. This clone has only a few counts. Its matching antigen is unknown. The chain is built from TRBV10-3 and TRBJ1-5, with D unresolved. The clonotype comes from a man aged 18-30 years in good health. Sequencing used naive CD4+ T cells from blood. The CDR3 reads CAISETGWNQPQHF. As DNA, the CDR3 is TGTGCCATCAGTGAGACGGGTTGGAATCAGCCCCAGCATTTT.